One and the same sample provided the 21 T cell receptor beta chains below, sequenced in a study of cytotoxic CD8 clonotypes in ibrutinib-treated CLL. The table came from immunoSEQ multiplex PCR; TCRdb's copy has only in-frame clones and leaves some out. The table has about 30,000 clones, roughly 60% seen once. The input for sequencing was PBMCs, taken before ibrutinib treatment. These receptors originate from a human donor with chronic lymphocytic leukemia.

The chain links TRBV19 to TRBJ1-5; a weak D match, TRBD1 (6 bases). The CDR3 totals 17 residues. CDR1 LNHDA and CDR2 SQIVND come from the germline V gene (reference sequence). The ends were cut back, 5 bases at V and 0 bases at J, with 17 bases in the middle. The CDR3 DNA is TGTGCCAGTAGTCTAAAAAGGGGGACAATTAGCAATCAGCCCCAGCATTTT. Amino acid sequence: CASSLKRGTISNQPQHF. The variable domain in full, with the rest retrieved from reference TRBV19 and TRBJ1-5, is DGGITQSPKYLFRKEGQNVTLSCEQNLNHDAMYWYRQDPGQGLRLIYYSQIVNDFQKGDIAEGYSVSREKKESFPLTVTSAQKNPTAFYLCASSLKRGTISNQPQHFGDGTRLSIL.

Note on this clone: Other nucleotide sequences from this sample produce the same CDR3. The rearrangement joins TRBV6-1 to TRBJ2-7, with D uncertain. The CDR3 extends over 11 amino acids. Germline V gene data show CDR1 as MNHNS and CDR2 as SASEGT. V was trimmed by 3 bases and J by 4 bases, leaving 4 bases between them. CDR3 protein: CASSEGYEQYF. The CDR3 DNA follows: TGTGCCAGCAGTGAGGGATACGAGCAGTACTTC.

The V call is TRBV5-1, the J call TRBJ1-2; TRBD1 is a possible D gene (6 bases). Trimming shortened V by 0 bases and J by 12 bases, and 18 bases separated the two germline ends. This CDR3 contains 14 residues. CDR1 is SGHRS and CDR2 is YFSETQ in the germline V gene. In DNA, the CDR3 is TGCGCCAGCAGCTTGGGATTCGAGACAGGACTTCACACCTTC. This gives the protein CASSLGFETGLHTF.

The sample holds a few counts of this clone. The chain combines TRBV5-4 with TRBJ2-5, with D perhaps matching TRBD1 (5 bases). This CDR3 region has 13 residues. Germline V gene data show CDR1 as SGHNT and CDR2 as YYREEE (reference sequence). Trimming took off 4 bases at V and 5 bases at J, with 12 bases between the two ends. CDR3 DNA sequence: TGTGCCAGCAGCGGCAGGGCCGGCGAGACCCAGTACTTC. Protein sequence: CASSGRAGETQYF. Based on the CDR3 plus reference TRBV5-4 and TRBJ2-5, the full variable domain is ETGVTQSPTHLIKTRGQQVTLRCSSQSGHNTVSWYQQALGQGPQFIFQYYREEENGRGNFPPRFSGLQFPNYSSELNVNALELDDSALYLCASSGRAGETQYFGPGTRLLVL.

The chain couples TRBV4-1 to TRBJ1-1; the D gene is possibly TRBD1 (6 bases). This CDR3 region has 13 residues. V lost 6 bases, J lost 3 bases, and 11 bases lay in between. Germline CDR1 and CDR2: MGHRA and YSYEKL. The CDR3 loop reads CASRYREYTEAFF. CDR3 bases: TGCGCCAGCAGGTACAGGGAGTACACTGAAGCTTTCTTT.

This clone was counted between two and nine times. This chain uses TRBV4-1 with TRBJ2-2; D is uncertain. Germline CDR1 MGHRA, CDR2 YSYEKL. The V and J ends lost 0 bases and 0 bases respectively, with 8 bases between them. The length of the CDR3 is 16 residues. CDR3 amino acids: CASSQEPIANTGELFF. CDR3 nucleotide sequence: TGCGCCAGCAGCCAAGAGCCCATCGCGAACACCGGGGAGCTGTTTTTT.

The chain combines TRBV11-2 with TRBJ2-7; 9 bases match TRBD2. From germline, CDR1 is SGHAT and CDR2 FQNNGV. CDR3 size: 16 residues. Trimming cost V 4 bases and J 5 bases; bases outside gene matches: 12. CDR3 coding DNA: TGTGCCAGCAGCTCCTTAGGCTCGGCGGGAGGGGACGAGCAGTACTTC. Amino acids: CASSSLGSAGGDEQYF.

This chain connects TRBV7-9 to TRBJ2-1; a possible D gene is TRBD1 (7 bases). Per the germline V gene, CDR1 is SEHNR and CDR2 is FQNEAQ (reference sequence). Trimming cost V 5 bases and J 10 bases, with 21 bases left between them. The CDR3 is 15 residues long. The CDR3 reads CASSPGLAQGEEQFF. As DNA, the CDR3 is TGTGCCAGCAGCCCGGGACTGGCCCAGGGGGAGGAGCAGTTCTTC.

This chain uses TRBV5-1 with TRBJ2-7, with D possibly being TRBD1 (6 bases). Germline V lookup: CDR1 SGHRS, CDR2 YFSETQ. Trimming took 0 bases from V and 5 from J, leaving 18 bases between them. This CDR3 contains 16 residues. The CDR3, as DNA: TGCGCCAGCAGCTTGGAGGTACGTAACAGGGCGGACGAGCAGTACTTC. Residues: CASSLEVRNRADEQYF.

The rearrangement links TRBV27 to TRBJ2-3, with a weak D call TRBD2 (6 bases). CDR1 MNHEY and CDR2 SMNVEV come from the germline V gene (reference sequence). The CDR3 length is 16 residues. Trimming removed 2 bases from V and 1 base from J, with 13 bases in between. The CDR3: CASSLMASARTDTQYF. Written as DNA, the CDR3 is TGTGCCAGCAGTTTAATGGCTAGCGCACGCACAGATACGCAGTATTTT.

This chain joins TRBV30 and TRBJ1-2; D is unclear. The CDR3 has 15 residues. V was clipped by 0 bases and J by 8 bases, with 19 bases between them. Germline CDR1 reads GTSNPN; CDR2 reads SVGIG (reference sequence). The CDR3: CAWSVKTKQMEGYTF. CDR3 coding DNA: TGTGCCTGGAGTGTTAAGACCAAACAGATGGAGGGCTACACCTTC.

This clone was seen a single time. The rearrangement joins TRBV19 to TRBJ2-2, with 9 bases fitting TRBD1. Trimming cost V 9 bases and J 4 bases; bases outside gene matches: 12. The CDR3 length is 16 residues. Per germline, CDR1 LNHDA and CDR2 SQIVND (reference sequence). This CDR3 is CASRVTGGGGTGELFF. The CDR3 DNA reads TGTGCCAGCAGAGTTACAGGGGGCGGAGGCACCGGGGAGCTGTTTTTT. Combining the CDR3 with reference TRBV19 and TRBJ2-2 gives the whole variable domain DGGITQSPKYLFRKEGQNVTLSCEQNLNHDAMYWYRQDPGQGLRLIYYSQIVNDFQKGDIAEGYSVSREKKESFPLTVTSAQKNPTAFYLCASRVTGGGGTGELFFGEGSRLTVL.

J is TRBJ2-3 and V is TRBV4-1; D unresolved. V was pared by 0 bases and J by 8 bases, with 9 bases between. Germline lookup yields CDR1 MGHRA and CDR2 YSYEKL. This CDR3 region has 13 residues. The CDR3 spells CASSQDGEGTQYF. The CDR3 coding sequence is TGCGCCAGCAGCCAAGATGGGGAAGGTACGCAGTATTTT.

V and J are TRBV25-1 and TRBJ2-7; 9 nucleotides align to TRBD1. Germline-derived CDR1 and CDR2 are MGHDK and SYGVNS. V lost 4 bases, J lost 6 bases, and 10 bases stayed unmatched. There are 15 residues in the CDR3. CDR3 nucleotide sequence: TGTGCCAGCAGTGCCACCGGGACAGGGATCCTCGAGCAGTACTTC. Protein sequence: CASSATGTGILEQYF.

The CDR3 loop is CASSLWGTQDTQYF. DNA for the CDR3: TGTGCCAGCAGTTTATGGGGTACTCAAGATACGCAGTATTTT. The V gene is TRBV27, the J gene TRBJ2-3; the D is unclear. Germline V gives CDR1 MNHEY, CDR2 SMNVEV (reference sequence). Trimming left V 1 base short and J 5 bases short, with 10 bases between. The CDR3 has 14 residues.

The chain carries TRBV29-1 and TRBJ2-1; D remains unclear. The CDR3 runs 13 residues. Per the germline V gene, CDR1 is SQVTM and CDR2 is ANQGSEA. Trimming shortened V by 2 bases and J by 7 bases, and 12 bases separated the two germline ends. In DNA, the CDR3 is TGCAGCGTTGAACGGCAGCTCCTTAATGAGCAGTTCTTC. Encoded protein: CSVERQLLNEQFF.

This rearrangement joins TRBV18 to TRBJ2-7, with D possibly TRBD2 on 6 matching bases. Per germline, CDR1 KGHSH and CDR2 LQKENI. This CDR3 is 16 amino acids long. V lost 2 bases and J lost 6, with 20 bases in between. The CDR3 DNA reads TGTGCCAGCTCACCAGGGGCGGGGCTACCCAGTCTCGAGCAGTACTTC. It specifies CASSPGAGLPSLEQYF.

This rearrangement joins TRBV9 to TRBJ2-3; D possibly uses TRBD1 or TRBD2 (5 bases each). The V and J ends lost 6 bases and 3 bases respectively, with 20 bases between them. Germline V gene sequence: CDR1 SGDLS, CDR2 YYNGEE. This CDR3 has 16 residues. The CDR3 loop reads CASTRGVSPGTDTQYF. Written as DNA, the CDR3 is TGTGCCAGCACCAGAGGGGTTTCTCCGGGAACAGATACGCAGTATTTT.

This clone was seen more than once but under ten times. The chain recombines TRBV20-1 with TRBJ2-1; D is ambiguous. Trimming cost V 6 bases and J 6 bases, with 6 bases left between them. The CDR3 is 10 amino acids. CDR1 DFQATT and CDR2 SNEGSKA come from the germline V gene (reference sequence). The CDR3 DNA sequence: TGCAGTGCGAGGTTCAATGAGCAGTTCTTC. It specifies CSARFNEQFF.

CDR3 sequence reads: CASSLEFGGGYGYTF. The CDR3 nucleotides are TGCGCCAGCAGCTTGGAATTTGGCGGGGGCTATGGCTACACCTTC. This rearrangement joins TRBV5-1 to TRBJ1-2; tentative D call: TRBD1 (5 bases). The CDR3 totals 15 residues. The germline gives CDR1 SGHRS, CDR2 YFSETQ. V was pared by 0 bases and J by 4 bases, with 13 bases between.

The V call is TRBV27, the J call TRBJ2-7, with 7 nucleotides matching TRBD2. Germline values: CDR1 MNHEY, CDR2 SMNVEV (reference sequence). The CDR3 spans 16 residues. Trimming at V came to 5 bases and at J to 3 bases, leaving 13 bases not matched to a gene. CDR3 amino acids: CASSPRTWGGYYEQYF. The CDR3 region has the DNA TGTGCCAGCAGTCCCCGGACCTGGGGGGGGTACTACGAGCAGTACTTC.